This is a list of T cell receptor beta chains from one sample in a study of patients and donors after allogeneic stem cell transplantation. TCRdb reprocessed the RT-PCR reads via MiXCR and lists one record per CDR3 protein. Of around 150,000 distinct CDR3 sequences in the sample, about 29% were seen once. Sequencing was performed on blood, either unsorted or a sorted T cell fraction (not recorded which). The receptor source for this set is a human donor who was either an allogeneic HSCT recipient or a stem cell or donor lymphocyte infusion donor (not recorded which). It is not recorded whose cells these are; they may come from a transplant donor. CDR3s include the opening cysteine and the closing phenylalanine or tryptophan. D genes are given only for firm matches. Size is stated for part of the rows, as once, few or many counts, or as a class when the clone is expanded.

TRBV20-1,many,TRBJ1-5,TRBD1,TGCAGTGCCGCCGGGACAGCTCGTCAGCCCCAGCATTTT,CSAAGTARQPQHF
TRBV28,few,TRBJ1-2,-,TGTGCCAGCAGTTCAGGGGTCTATGGCTACACCTTC,CASSSGVYGYTF
TRBV7-9,few,TRBJ1-1,-,TGTGCCAGCAGGTTACAGGGAATTGACACTGAAGCTTTCTTT,CASRLQGIDTEAFF
TRBV20-1,many,TRBJ2-1,TRBD2,TGCAGTGCTAGACTAGCGGGAGGCTCGAGCTCCTACAATGAGCAGTTCTTC,CSARLAGGSSSYNEQFF
TRBV6-5,many,TRBJ1-5,-,TGTGCCAGCAGTTATCAGACGAATCAGCCCCAGCATTTT,CASSYQTNQPQHF
TRBV7-9,-,TRBJ2-5,TRBD1,TGTGCCAGCAGCCGATTGATGCGGGACAGGGGGCCTTTAGAGACCCAGTACTTC,CASSRLMRDRGPLETQYF
TRBV12-3/TRBV12-4,few,TRBJ2-7,-,TGTGCCAGCAGTTTTATCGCCGGTAAACCCTACGAGCAGTACTTC,CASSFIAGKPYEQYF
TRBV12-3/TRBV12-4,few,TRBJ2-5,-,TGTGCCAGCAGTGGACGGGGAGAGACCCAGTACTTC,CASSGRGETQYF
TRBV20-1,-,TRBJ2-3,TRBD2,TGCAGTGCTAGCGCGGGAGGTCGAGGGGCGGGAGTCACAGATACGCAGTATTTT,CSASAGGRGAGVTDTQYF
TRBV5-1,-,TRBJ2-1,-,TGCGCCAGCAGCCCGGAGAGCAATGAGCAGTTCTTC,CASSPESNEQFF
TRBV7-9,many,TRBJ1-6,-,TGTGCCAGCAGCGCGACGACGGGGGATAATTCACCCCTCCACTTT,CASSATTGDNSPLHF
TRBV5-1,-,TRBJ2-7,TRBD2,TGCGCCAGCAGGGGACTAGCGGGCCCGGGCACGGGCGAGCAGTACTTC,CASRGLAGPGTGEQYF
TRBV5-6,once,TRBJ1-2,-,TGTGCCAGCAGCTTGGAGGAGGGGCCGTACGAGTGGGGCTACACCTTC,CASSLEEGPYEWGYTF
TRBV2,few,TRBJ1-1,-,TGTGCCAGCAGTGAAGTGGACCCGGACACTGAAGCTTTCTTT,CASSEVDPDTEAFF
TRBV5-1,-,TRBJ2-7,-,TGCGCCAGCAGCTTTGAAAGGGGGGATACCTACGAGCAGTACTTC,CASSFERGDTYEQYF
TRBV9,few,TRBJ2-2,-,TGTGCCAGCAGCCCCATTAGCGGAACCCACACCGGGGAGCTGTTTTTT,CASSPISGTHTGELFF
TRBV15,-,TRBJ2-2,-,TGTGCCACCAGCAGAGATAAGGGGGAGTCCGGGGAGCTGTTTTTT,CATSRDKGESGELFF
TRBV10-2,few,TRBJ2-1,-,TGCGCCAGCCGAATACTAGGGGTGGGATACAATGAGCAGTTCTTC,CASRILGVGYNEQFF
TRBV4-2,-,TRBJ2-7,-,TGTGCCAGCAGCCAAGGGCTCAAATACGAGCAGTACTTC,CASSQGLKYEQYF
TRBV7-2,-,TRBJ2-1,-,TGTGCCAGCAGCTTAGCGATGGCAGTTCCCAATGAGCAGTTCTTC,CASSLAMAVPNEQFF
TRBV25-1,few,TRBJ2-3,-,TGTGCCAGCAGTGATTGGGACAGCACAGATACGCAGTATTTT,CASSDWDSTDTQYF
TRBV25-1,-,TRBJ2-1,TRBD2,TGTGCCAGCAGTTCGACTAGCGGGAGACGAAATGAGCAGTTCTTC,CASSSTSGRRNEQFF
TRBV10-2,once,TRBJ2-2,-,TGCGCCAGCAGGATAGACGGGGAGCTGTTTTTT,CASRIDGELFF
TRBV24-1,-,TRBJ2-1,-,TGTGCCACCAGTGATTTGGTGGGAAGTTTCTCCTACAATGAGCAGTTCTTC,CATSDLVGSFSYNEQFF
TRBV7-2,-,TRBJ2-3,-,TGTGCCAGCAGCACCAGAACGGAAGGCACAGATACGCAGTATTTT,CASSTRTEGTDTQYF
TRBV15,many,TRBJ1-4,-,TGTGCCACCAGCAGAGACAGGGGTAATGAAAAACTGTTTTTT,CATSRDRGNEKLFF
TRBV30,-,TRBJ2-7,-,TGTGCCTGGACCCCGCTCCGGGACACTTCCTACGAGCAGTACTTC,CAWTPLRDTSYEQYF
TRBV4-1,-,TRBJ2-5,-,TGCGCCAGCAGCCAATTAATTCTAGAGACCCAGTACTTC,CASSQLILETQYF
TRBV4-2,-,TRBJ2-7,-,TGTGCCAGCAGCCAAGAAACTCTAGCTTCGCGGAGCTCCTACGAGCAGTACTTC,CASSQETLASRSSYEQYF
TRBV19,-,TRBJ2-4,TRBD2,TGTGCCAGTACCCCACAGGCAAGCGGGGAAAACATTCAGTACTTC,CASTPQASGENIQYF